This T cell receptor beta chain was found in a study of blood T cells in healthy people across ages. Regarding the study as a whole: There was no known CMV status for donors, so expanded clonotype changes were possibly confounded. Per million T cells, TCR beta diversity dropped roughly linearly as age increased.

In this sample, this clonotype turned up a few times. Its antigen remains unknown. Donors ranged from about 6 to 95 years old and were healthy Caucasians in Russia. The authors ran a second PCR of roughly 6 to 12 cycles using a sample-barcoded 5' primer and a J-beta primer mix. Each cDNA molecule, via a template-switch adaptor with 12 random nucleotides, was tagged. Each CDR3 protein is one row after TCRdb ran MiXCR on the 5' RACE reads. The profile shows about 620,000 distinct CDR3 sequences, about 51% of them singletons. The sequenced sample consisted of blood. The clonotype originates from a woman aged 80 or over in good health.

CDR3 nucleotide sequence: TGTGCCAGCAGCCTGGGACAGGAGCCCCCCTATGGCTACACCTTC. This codes for CASSLGQEPPYGYTF. The chain uses TRBV3-1 and TRBJ1-2; TRBD1 aligns across 8 bases. This CDR3 contains 15 residues. The V gene's germline CDR1 is LGHDT and CDR2 YNNKEL (reference sequence). The junction had 8 bases not matched to a gene; V was cut back by 4 bases and J by 4 bases.